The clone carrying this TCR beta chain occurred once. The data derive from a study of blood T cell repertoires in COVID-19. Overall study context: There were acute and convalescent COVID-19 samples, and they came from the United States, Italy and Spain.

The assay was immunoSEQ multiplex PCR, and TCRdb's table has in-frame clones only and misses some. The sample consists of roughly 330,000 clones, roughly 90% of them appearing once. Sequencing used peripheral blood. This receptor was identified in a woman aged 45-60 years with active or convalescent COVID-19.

Here the CDR3 DNA reads TGTGCCAGCAGCTTACAGGGTACGGGGCAGCCCCAGCATTTT. Residues: CASSLQGTGQPQHF. The J gene is TRBJ1-5, the V gene TRBV5-4; a possible D gene is TRBD1 (6 bases). Germline CDR1 and CDR2: SGHNT and YYREEE (reference sequence). The CDR3 contains 14 residues. The ends were cut back, 2 bases at V and 7 bases at J, with 13 bases in the middle.